This is a list of T cell receptor beta chains from one sample in a study of cytotoxic CD8 clonotypes in ibrutinib-treated CLL. This table comes from immunoSEQ multiplex PCR, and its TCRdb copy is limited to in-frame clones, with some not included. The sample lists 150,000 or so clones, roughly 86% occurring once. This material consisted of PBMCs, taken after 12 months of ibrutinib treatment. Source of these receptors: a human donor with chronic lymphocytic leukemia. Both conserved end residues are part of each CDR3.

J: TRBJ2-3
V: TRBV6-5
CDR3: CASSTRRESTDTQYF

J: TRBJ1-3
V: TRBV28
CDR3: CASSPDRISGNTIYF

J: TRBJ2-5
V: TRBV21-1
CDR3: CASSNIFQAPGRETQYF

J: TRBJ1-2
V: TRBV27
CDR3: CASSYRQGGNYGYTF

J: TRBJ2-4
V: TRBV7-2
CDR3: CASSPDRGIQYF

J: TRBJ2-7
V: TRBV7-8
CDR3: CASSLGGGSFYEQYF

J: TRBJ2-7
V: TRBV18
CDR3: CASSPLEAPRGEQYF

J: TRBJ1-6
V: TRBV28
CDR3: CASSFGPGGSPLHF

J: TRBJ2-1
V: TRBV7-2
CDR3: CASRGLAGVEQFF

J: TRBJ1-2
V: TRBV5-4
CDR3: CASSLDPRANYGYTF

J: TRBJ2-7
V: TRBV18
CDR3: CASSPLTGTPGYEQYF

J: TRBJ1-2
V: TRBV5-4
CDR3: CASSSWRGDGYTF

J: TRBJ2-7
V: TRBV5-1
CDR3: CASSTGQGALLVQYF